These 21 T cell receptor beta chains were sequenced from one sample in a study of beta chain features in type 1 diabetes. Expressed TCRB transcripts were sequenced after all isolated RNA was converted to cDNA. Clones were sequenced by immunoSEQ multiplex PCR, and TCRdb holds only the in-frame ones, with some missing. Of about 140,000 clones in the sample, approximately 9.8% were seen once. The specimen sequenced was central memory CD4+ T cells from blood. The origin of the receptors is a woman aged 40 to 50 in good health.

The chain's CDR3 is CASSSGGQGVGDTQYF. The CDR3 nucleotides are TGTGCCAGCAGCTCCGGGGGACAGGGCGTTGGAGATACGCAGTATTTT. The V and J genes are TRBV13 and TRBJ2-3, with 9 bases matching TRBD1. V gave up 4 bases and J gave up 5 bases; unmatched junction bases: 10. CDR1 PRHDT and CDR2 FYEKMQ come from the germline V gene (reference sequence). The CDR3 is 16 residues long.

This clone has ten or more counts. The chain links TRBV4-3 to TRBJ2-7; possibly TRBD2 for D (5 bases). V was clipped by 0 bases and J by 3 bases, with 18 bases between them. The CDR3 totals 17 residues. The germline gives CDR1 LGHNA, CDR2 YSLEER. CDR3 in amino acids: CASSQDIGSPASYEQYF. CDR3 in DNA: TGCGCCAGCAGCCAAGATATAGGGAGTCCCGCTAGCTACGAGCAGTACTTC.

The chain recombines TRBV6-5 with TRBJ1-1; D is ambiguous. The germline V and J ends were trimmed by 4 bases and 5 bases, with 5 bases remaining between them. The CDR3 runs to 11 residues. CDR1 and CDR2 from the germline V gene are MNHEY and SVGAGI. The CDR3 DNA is TGTGCCAGCAGTTCGGGAACTGAAGCTTTCTTT. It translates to CASSSGTEAFF.

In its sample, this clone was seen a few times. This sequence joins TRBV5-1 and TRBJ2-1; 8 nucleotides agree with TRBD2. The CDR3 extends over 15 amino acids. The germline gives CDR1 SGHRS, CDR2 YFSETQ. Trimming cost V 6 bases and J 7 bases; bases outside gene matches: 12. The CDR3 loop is CASKTPGGAWNEQFF. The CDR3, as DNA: TGCGCCAGCAAAACTCCCGGGGGGGCATGGAATGAGCAGTTCTTC.

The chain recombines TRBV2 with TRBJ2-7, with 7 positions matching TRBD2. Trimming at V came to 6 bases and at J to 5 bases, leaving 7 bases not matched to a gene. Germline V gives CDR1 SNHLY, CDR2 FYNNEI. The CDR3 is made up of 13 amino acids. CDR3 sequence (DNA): TGTGCCAGCAGGACTAGCCCTTTCGACGAGCAGTACTTC. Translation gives CASRTSPFDEQYF. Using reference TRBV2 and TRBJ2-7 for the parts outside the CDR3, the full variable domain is EPEVTQTPSHQVTQMGQEVILRCVPISNHLYFYWYRQILGQKVEFLVSFYNNEISEKSEIFDDQFSVERPDGSNFTLKIRSTKLEDSAMYFCASRTSPFDEQYFGPGTRLTVT.

CDR3 residues: CASSRGQGRYNEQFF. The DNA for the CDR3 is TGTGCCAGCAGTCGCGGACAGGGAAGGTACAATGAGCAGTTCTTC. The chain recombines TRBV27 with TRBJ2-1; 8 nucleotides line up with TRBD1. CDR1 and CDR2 (germline): MNHEY, SMNVEV (reference sequence). V dropped 5 bases and J dropped 4; count of bases not matched to a gene: 7. CDR3 length: 15 residues.

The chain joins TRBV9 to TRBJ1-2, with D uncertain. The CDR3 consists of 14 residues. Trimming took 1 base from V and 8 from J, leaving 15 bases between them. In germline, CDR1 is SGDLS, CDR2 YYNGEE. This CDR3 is CASSVLADARGYTF. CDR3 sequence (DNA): TGTGCCAGCAGCGTATTGGCGGATGCGCGGGGCTACACCTTC.

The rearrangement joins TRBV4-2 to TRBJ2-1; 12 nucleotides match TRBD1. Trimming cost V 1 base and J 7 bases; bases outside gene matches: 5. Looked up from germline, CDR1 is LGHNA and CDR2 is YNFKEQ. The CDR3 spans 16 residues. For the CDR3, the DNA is TGTGCCAGCAGCCAAGGAGGGACAGGGGGCTTAAATGAGCAGTTCTTC. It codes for CASSQGGTGGLNEQFF.

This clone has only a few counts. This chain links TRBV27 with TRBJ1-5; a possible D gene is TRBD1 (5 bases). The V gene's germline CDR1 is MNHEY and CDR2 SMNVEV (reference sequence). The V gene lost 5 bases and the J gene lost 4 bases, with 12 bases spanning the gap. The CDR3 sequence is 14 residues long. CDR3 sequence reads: CASSRGTGNQPQHF. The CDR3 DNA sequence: TGTGCCAGCAGTCGGGGGACGGGGAATCAGCCCCAGCATTTT.

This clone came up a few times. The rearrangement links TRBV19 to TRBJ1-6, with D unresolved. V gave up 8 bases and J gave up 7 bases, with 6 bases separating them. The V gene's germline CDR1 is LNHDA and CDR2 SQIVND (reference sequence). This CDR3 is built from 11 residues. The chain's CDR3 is CASGENSPLHF. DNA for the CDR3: TGTGCCAGTGGTGAGAATTCACCCCTCCACTTT.

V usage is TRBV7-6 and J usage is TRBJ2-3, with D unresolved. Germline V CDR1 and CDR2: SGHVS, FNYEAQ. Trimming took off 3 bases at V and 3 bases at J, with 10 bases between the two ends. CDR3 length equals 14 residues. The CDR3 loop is CASSLTVPTDTQYF. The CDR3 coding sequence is TGTGCCAGCAGCTTGACTGTCCCGACAGATACGCAGTATTTT.

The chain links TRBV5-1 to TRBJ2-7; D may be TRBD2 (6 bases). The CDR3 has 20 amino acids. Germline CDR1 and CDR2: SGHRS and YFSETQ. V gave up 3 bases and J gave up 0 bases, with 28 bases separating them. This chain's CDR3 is CASSWQTFRVERGSSYEQYF. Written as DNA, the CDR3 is TGCGCCAGCAGCTGGCAAACATTCAGGGTGGAACGGGGGAGCTCCTACGAGCAGTACTTC.

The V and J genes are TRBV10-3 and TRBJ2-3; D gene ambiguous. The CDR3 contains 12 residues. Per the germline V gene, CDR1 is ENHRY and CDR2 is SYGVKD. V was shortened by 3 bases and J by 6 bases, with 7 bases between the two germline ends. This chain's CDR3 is CAISDQSDTQYF. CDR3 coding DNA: TGTGCCATCAGTGACCAAAGCGATACGCAGTATTTT.

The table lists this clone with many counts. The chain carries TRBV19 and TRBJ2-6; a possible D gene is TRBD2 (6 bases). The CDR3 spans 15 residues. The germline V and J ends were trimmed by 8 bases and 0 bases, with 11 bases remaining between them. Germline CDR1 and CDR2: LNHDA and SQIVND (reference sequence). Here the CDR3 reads CASLASSSGANVLTF. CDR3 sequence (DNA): TGTGCCAGTCTAGCGAGTAGCTCTGGGGCCAACGTCCTGACTTTC. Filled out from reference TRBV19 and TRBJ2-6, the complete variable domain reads DGGITQSPKYLFRKEGQNVTLSCEQNLNHDAMYWYRQDPGQGLRLIYYSQIVNDFQKGDIAEGYSVSREKKESFPLTVTSAQKNPTAFYLCASLASSSGANVLTFGAGSRLTVL.

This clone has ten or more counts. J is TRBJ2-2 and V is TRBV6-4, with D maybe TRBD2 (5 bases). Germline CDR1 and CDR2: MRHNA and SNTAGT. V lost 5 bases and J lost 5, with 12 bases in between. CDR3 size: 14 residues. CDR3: CASSIVRGTGELFF. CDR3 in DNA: TGTGCCAGCAGTATCGTTCGGGGAACCGGGGAGCTGTTTTTT.

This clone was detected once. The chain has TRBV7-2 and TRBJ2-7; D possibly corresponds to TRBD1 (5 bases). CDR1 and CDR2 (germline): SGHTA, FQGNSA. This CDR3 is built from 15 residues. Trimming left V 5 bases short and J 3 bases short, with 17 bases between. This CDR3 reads CASSQRMAGNYEQYF. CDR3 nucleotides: TGTGCCAGCAGCCAAAGGATGGCAGGGAACTACGAGCAGTACTTC.

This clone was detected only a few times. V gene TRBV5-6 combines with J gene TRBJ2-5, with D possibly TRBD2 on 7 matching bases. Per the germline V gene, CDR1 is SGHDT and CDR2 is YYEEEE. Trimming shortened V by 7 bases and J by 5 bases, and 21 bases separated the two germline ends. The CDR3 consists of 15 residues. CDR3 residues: CASGNWGGAPETQYF. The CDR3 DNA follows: TGTGCCAGCGGGAATTGGGGGGGGGCCCCGGAGACCCAGTACTTC.

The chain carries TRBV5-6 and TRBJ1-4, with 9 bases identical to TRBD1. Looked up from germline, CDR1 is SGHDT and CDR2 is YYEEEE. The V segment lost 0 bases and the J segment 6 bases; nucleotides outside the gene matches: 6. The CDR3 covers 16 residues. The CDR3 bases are TGTGCCAGCAGCTTGGCCGTCCGGACAGGGGATGAAAAACTGTTTTTT. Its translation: CASSLAVRTGDEKLFF.

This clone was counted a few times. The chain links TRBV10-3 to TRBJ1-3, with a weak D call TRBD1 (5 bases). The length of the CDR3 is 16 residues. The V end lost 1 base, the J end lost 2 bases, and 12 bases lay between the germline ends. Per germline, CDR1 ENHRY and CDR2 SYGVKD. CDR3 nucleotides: TGTGCCATCAGTGAGTTGACAGTACTAACTGGAAACACCATATATTTT. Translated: CAISELTVLTGNTIYF.

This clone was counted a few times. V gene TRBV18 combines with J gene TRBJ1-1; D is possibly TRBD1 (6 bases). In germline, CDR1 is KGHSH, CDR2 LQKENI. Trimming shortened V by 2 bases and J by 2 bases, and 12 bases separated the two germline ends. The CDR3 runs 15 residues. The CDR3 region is CASSPLGAGNTEAFF. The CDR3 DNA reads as TGTGCCAGCTCACCATTGGGGGCAGGAAACACTGAAGCTTTCTTT.

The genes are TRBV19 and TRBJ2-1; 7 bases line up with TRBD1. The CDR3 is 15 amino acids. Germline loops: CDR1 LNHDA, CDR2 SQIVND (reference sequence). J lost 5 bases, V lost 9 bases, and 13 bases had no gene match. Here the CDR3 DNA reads TGTGCCAGCCGCACCGCCGGGACAGCAAACAATGAGCAGTTCTTC. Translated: CASRTAGTANNEQFF.